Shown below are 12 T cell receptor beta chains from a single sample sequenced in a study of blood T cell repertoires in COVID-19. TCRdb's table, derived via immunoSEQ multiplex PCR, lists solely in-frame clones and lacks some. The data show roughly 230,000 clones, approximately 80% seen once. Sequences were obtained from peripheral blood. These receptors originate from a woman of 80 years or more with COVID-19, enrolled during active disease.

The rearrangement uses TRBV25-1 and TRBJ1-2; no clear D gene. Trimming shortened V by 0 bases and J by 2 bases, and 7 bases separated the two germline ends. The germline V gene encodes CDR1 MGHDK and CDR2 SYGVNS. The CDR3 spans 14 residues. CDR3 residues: CASSEYGGNYGYTF. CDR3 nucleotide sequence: TGTGCCAGCAGTGAATATGGCGGGAACTATGGCTACACCTTC.

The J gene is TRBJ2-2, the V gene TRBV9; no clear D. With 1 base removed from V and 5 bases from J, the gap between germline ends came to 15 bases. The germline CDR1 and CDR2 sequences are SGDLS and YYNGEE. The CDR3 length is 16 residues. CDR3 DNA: TGTGCCAGCAGCGTACACCAGGCCTCCCGGACCGGGGAGCTGTTTTTT. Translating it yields CASSVHQASRTGELFF.

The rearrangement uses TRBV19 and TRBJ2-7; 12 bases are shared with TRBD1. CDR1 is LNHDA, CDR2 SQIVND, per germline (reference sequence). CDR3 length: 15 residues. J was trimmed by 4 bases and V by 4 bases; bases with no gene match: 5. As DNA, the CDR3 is TGTGCCAGTAGTACCCCGGGACAGGGGGCATACGAGCAGTACTTC. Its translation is CASSTPGQGAYEQYF.

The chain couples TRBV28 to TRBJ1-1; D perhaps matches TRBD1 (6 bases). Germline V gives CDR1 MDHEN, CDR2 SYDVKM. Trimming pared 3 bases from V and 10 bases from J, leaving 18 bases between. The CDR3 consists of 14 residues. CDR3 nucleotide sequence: TGTGCCAGCAGTTTCGCGGGGGCCCAACCGCCAGCTTTCTTT. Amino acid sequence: CASSFAGAQPPAFF.

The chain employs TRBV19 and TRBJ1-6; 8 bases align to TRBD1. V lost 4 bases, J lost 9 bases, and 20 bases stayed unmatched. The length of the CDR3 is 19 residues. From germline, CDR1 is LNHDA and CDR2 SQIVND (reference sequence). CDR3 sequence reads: CASSTRNIGTGLKGSPLHF. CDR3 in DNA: TGTGCCAGTAGTACTCGTAACATCGGGACAGGCCTTAAGGGTTCACCCCTCCACTTT.

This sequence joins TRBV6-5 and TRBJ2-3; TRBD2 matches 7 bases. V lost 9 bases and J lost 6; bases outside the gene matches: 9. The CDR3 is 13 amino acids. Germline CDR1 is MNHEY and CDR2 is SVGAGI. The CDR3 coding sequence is TGTGCCAGTTCCCTAGCGGTCGCGGATACGCAGTATTTT. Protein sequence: CASSLAVADTQYF.

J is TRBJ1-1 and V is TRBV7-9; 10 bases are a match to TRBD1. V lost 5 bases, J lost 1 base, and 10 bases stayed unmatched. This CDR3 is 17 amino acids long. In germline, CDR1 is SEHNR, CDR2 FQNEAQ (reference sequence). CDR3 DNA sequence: TGTGCCAGCAGCCTAGGACAGGGGGACCCTAAGAACACTGAAGCTTTCTTT. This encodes CASSLGQGDPKNTEAFF. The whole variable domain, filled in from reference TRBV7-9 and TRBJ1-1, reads DTGVSQNPRHKITKRGQNVTFRCDPISEHNRLYWYRQTLGQGPEFLTYFQNEAQLEKSRLLSDRFSAERPKGSFSTLEIQRTEQGDSAMYLCASSLGQGDPKNTEAFFGQGTRLTVV.

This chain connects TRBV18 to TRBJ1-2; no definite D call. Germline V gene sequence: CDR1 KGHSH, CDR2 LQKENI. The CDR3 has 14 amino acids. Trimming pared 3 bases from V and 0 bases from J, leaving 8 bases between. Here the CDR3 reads CASSPLAANYGYTF. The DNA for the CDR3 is TGTGCCAGCTCACCGCTCGCGGCTAACTATGGCTACACCTTC.

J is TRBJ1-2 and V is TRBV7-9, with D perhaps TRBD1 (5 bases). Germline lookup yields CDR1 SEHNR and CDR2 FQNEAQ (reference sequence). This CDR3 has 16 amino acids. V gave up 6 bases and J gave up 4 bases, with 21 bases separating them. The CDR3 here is CASSSSLGQRSYGYTF. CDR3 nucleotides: TGTGCCAGCAGTTCAAGCCTGGGGCAGAGGAGCTATGGCTACACCTTC. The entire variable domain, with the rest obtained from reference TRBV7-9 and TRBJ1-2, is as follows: DTGVSQNPRHKITKRGQNVTFRCDPISEHNRLYWYRQTLGQGPEFLTYFQNEAQLEKSRLLSDRFSAERPKGSFSTLEIQRTEQGDSAMYLCASSSSLGQRSYGYTFGSGTRLTVV.

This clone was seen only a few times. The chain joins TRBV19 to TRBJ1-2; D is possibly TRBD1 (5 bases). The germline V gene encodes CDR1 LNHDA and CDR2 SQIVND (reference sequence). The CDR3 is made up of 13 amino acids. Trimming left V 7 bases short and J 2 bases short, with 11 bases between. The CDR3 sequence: CASNPTVNYGYTF. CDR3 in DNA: TGTGCCAGTAACCCGACAGTGAACTATGGCTACACCTTC.

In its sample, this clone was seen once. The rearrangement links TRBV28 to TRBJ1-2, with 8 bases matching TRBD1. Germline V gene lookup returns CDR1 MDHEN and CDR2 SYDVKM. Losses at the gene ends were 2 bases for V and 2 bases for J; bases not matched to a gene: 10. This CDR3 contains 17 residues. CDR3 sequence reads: CASSLAGQEVANYGYTF. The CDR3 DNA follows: TGTGCCAGCAGTTTAGCGGGACAGGAGGTGGCAAACTATGGCTACACCTTC.

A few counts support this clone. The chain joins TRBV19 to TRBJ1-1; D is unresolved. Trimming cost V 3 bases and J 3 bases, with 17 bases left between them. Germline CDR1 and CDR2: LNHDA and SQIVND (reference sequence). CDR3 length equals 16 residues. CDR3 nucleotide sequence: TGTGCCAGTAGTATTATTAGAGGAGGAGCTTACACTGAAGCTTTCTTT. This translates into CASSIIRGGAYTEAFF.